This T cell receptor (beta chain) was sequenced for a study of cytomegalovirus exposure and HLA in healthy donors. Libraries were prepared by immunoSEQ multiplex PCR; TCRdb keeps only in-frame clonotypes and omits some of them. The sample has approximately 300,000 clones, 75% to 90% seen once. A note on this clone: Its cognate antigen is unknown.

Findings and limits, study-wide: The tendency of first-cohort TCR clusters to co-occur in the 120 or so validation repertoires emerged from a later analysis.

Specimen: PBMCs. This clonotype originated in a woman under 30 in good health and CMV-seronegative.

The CDR3 bases are TGTGCCATCGTGGCCGGACTAGCGGGAGGGGATGAGCAGTTCTTC. The encoded protein is CAIVAGLAGGDEQFF. The chain combines TRBV10-3 with TRBJ2-1, with TRBD2 matching over 15 bases. Germline V gives CDR1 ENHRY, CDR2 SYGVKD. This CDR3 contains 15 residues. The trim removed 8 bases at V and 8 bases at J, leaving 7 bases unmatched.